These 14 T cell receptor beta chains originate from one sample sequenced in a study of cytomegalovirus exposure and HLA in healthy donors. Amplification used 60 Vbeta primers and 13 Jbeta primers. Assay used: immunoSEQ multiplex PCR; TCRdb lists only in-frame clones, some missing. The table lists about 79,000 clones, with roughly 4.8% in the top ten. The sequenced sample was PBMCs. The receptors were sampled from a man aged 25 to 40 in good health and CMV-seronegative.

The chain couples TRBV6-5 to TRBJ1-6; a possible D gene is TRBD1 (5 bases). Looked up from germline, CDR1 is MNHEY and CDR2 is SVGAGI. This CDR3 has 12 residues. The V end was cut by 3 bases, the J end by 12 bases, with 9 bases between. The CDR3 loop is CASSYRGGPLHF. DNA of the CDR3: TGTGCCAGCAGTTATCGGGGGGGACCCCTCCACTTT.

The chain combines TRBV28 with TRBJ2-3; 11 nucleotides match TRBD2. With 6 bases clipped from V and 6 bases from J, the junction kept 5 bases outside the gene matches. Germline V gene lookup returns CDR1 MDHEN and CDR2 SYDVKM. This CDR3 has 14 residues. The CDR3 region has the DNA TGTGCCAGCAGGCTAGCGGGGGGTGGGGATACGCAGTATTTT. Translation: CASRLAGGGDTQYF.

The V and J genes are TRBV19 and TRBJ2-7; 7 nucleotides line up with TRBD2. Trimming at V came to 5 bases and at J to 4 bases, leaving 11 bases not matched to a gene. Germline values: CDR1 LNHDA, CDR2 SQIVND (reference sequence). This CDR3 is 15 amino acids long. The CDR3 here is CASSVRGGSVYEQYF. CDR3 nucleotides: TGTGCCAGTAGTGTGAGGGGCGGGAGTGTTTACGAGCAGTACTTC. The full variable domain, rest sourced from reference TRBV19 and TRBJ2-7, is DGGITQSPKYLFRKEGQNVTLSCEQNLNHDAMYWYRQDPGQGLRLIYYSQIVNDFQKGDIAEGYSVSREKKESFPLTVTSAQKNPTAFYLCASSVRGGSVYEQYFGPGTRLTVT.

The chain employs TRBV25-1 and TRBJ1-5; 9 bases are shared with TRBD1. J gave up 4 bases and V 5 bases, and 9 bases lay outside the gene matches. The CDR3 loop spans 16 amino acids. Germline CDR1 is MGHDK and CDR2 is SYGVNS. This CDR3 reads CASSKSGTGRNQPQHF. CDR3 DNA sequence: TGTGCCAGCAGTAAGTCTGGGACAGGGAGGAATCAGCCCCAGCATTTT.

The chain has TRBV13 and TRBJ2-7; weak D call: TRBD1 (7 bases). Per the germline V gene, CDR1 is PRHDT and CDR2 is FYEKMQ (reference sequence). The CDR3 totals 14 residues. V was pared by 5 bases and J by 0 bases, with 11 bases between. CDR3 sequence (DNA): TGTGCCAGCAGCATGCGGGACAGCTCCTACGAGCAGTACTTC. Protein product: CASSMRDSSYEQYF.

The genes are TRBV12-2 and TRBJ1-1; the table's TRBD1 call for D was not verified on the DNA. TRBV12-2 is shown as a pseudogene. This CDR3 spans 13 amino acids. CDR3 protein: CASRSAVNTEAFF. The CDR3 DNA sequence: TGTGCAAGTCGTTCCGCAGTGAACACTGAAGCTTTCTTT.

The chain uses TRBV18 and TRBJ2-7, with 7 bases identical to TRBD1. Germline-derived CDR1 and CDR2 are KGHSH and LQKENI. Trimming took 2 bases from V and 4 from J; bases not matched to a gene: 8. The CDR3 runs to 15 residues. The CDR3 protein is CASSPGRGLPYEQYF. The CDR3, as DNA: TGTGCCAGCTCACCAGGCAGGGGGTTGCCGTACGAGCAGTACTTC.

This chain connects TRBV5-4 to TRBJ2-1, with D hard to call. CDR1 SGHNT and CDR2 YYREEE come from the germline V gene (reference sequence). Between the trimmed V and J ends, which lost 4 bases and 7 bases, there was a span of 9 bases. The CDR3 is 12 residues long. Here the CDR3 DNA reads TGTGCCAGCAGCCAGGTGGGTAATGAGCAGTTCTTC. Protein product: CASSQVGNEQFF.

This rearrangement joins TRBV18 to TRBJ1-1; TRBD1 matches at 7 bases. Trimming took 3 bases from V and 5 from J; bases not matched to a gene: 15. This CDR3 spans 17 amino acids. Germline-derived CDR1 and CDR2 are KGHSH and LQKENI. This CDR3 reads CASSPRDSPTGRTEAFF. CDR3 DNA: TGTGCCAGCTCACCTAGGGACAGTCCGACAGGGAGGACTGAAGCTTTCTTT.

This chain uses TRBV15 with TRBJ2-7; 10 bases fit TRBD1. Germline values: CDR1 LNHNV, CDR2 YYDKDF (reference sequence). The ends lost 4 bases at V and 3 bases at J; junction bases unmatched: 6. CDR3 length: 15 amino acids. CDR3 in amino acids: CATSIGTGVVYEQYF. The CDR3 region has the DNA TGTGCCACCAGCATAGGGACAGGGGTCGTCTACGAGCAGTACTTC.

This sequence joins TRBV6-5 and TRBJ1-6; possibly TRBD1 for D (6 bases). CDR1 and CDR2 from the germline V gene are MNHEY and SVGAGI. Between the trimmed V and J ends, which lost 2 bases and 5 bases, there was a span of 10 bases. The CDR3 loop spans 15 amino acids. The CDR3, as DNA: TGTGCCAGCAGTTACACAGGGACCAATAATTCACCCCTCCACTTT. Translation: CASSYTGTNNSPLHF.

DNA of the CDR3: TGTGCCAGTAGTATTTCCGGGGGGGCCCGTTACGAGCAGTACTTC. Encoded protein: CASSISGGARYEQYF. The rearrangement links TRBV19 to TRBJ2-7; 8 nucleotides align to TRBD2. Losses at the gene ends were 3 bases for V and 4 bases for J; bases not matched to a gene: 8. This CDR3 comprises 15 residues. Germline-derived CDR1 and CDR2 are LNHDA and SQIVND (reference sequence).

The chain combines TRBV4-1 with TRBJ1-1, with D unresolved. The V end lost 1 base, the J end lost 1 base, and 19 bases lay between the germline ends. The CDR3 has 18 residues. Germline loops: CDR1 MGHRA, CDR2 YSYEKL. The CDR3 DNA reads TGCGCCAGCAGCCAAGGCGGCAGAGGTGAGAGAGGGAACACTGAAGCTTTCTTT. Translated: CASSQGGRGERGNTEAFF.

The V and J genes are TRBV10-1 and TRBJ2-7, with TRBD2 matching 8 bases. The CDR3 totals 16 residues. Germline trimming cut 4 bases from V and 6 bases from J; bases unmatched to any gene: 14. Germline CDR1 and CDR2: WNHNN and SYGVQD (reference sequence). The CDR3 nucleotides read TGCGCCAGCAGTGTTGCGTCGGACGGGAGGGTTCGCGAGCAGTACTTC. Translation: CASSVASDGRVREQYF.